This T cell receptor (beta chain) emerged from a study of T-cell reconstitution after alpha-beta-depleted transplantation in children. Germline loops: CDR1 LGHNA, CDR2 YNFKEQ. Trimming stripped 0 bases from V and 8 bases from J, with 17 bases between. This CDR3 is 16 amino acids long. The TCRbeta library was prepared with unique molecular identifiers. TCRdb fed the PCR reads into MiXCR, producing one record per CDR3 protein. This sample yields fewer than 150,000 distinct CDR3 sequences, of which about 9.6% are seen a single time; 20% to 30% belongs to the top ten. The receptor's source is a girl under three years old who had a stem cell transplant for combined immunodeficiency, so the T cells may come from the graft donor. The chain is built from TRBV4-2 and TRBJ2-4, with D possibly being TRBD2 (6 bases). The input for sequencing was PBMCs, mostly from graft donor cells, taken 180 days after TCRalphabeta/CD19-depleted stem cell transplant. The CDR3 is CASSQDAGGIRDIQYF. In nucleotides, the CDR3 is TGTGCCAGCAGCCAAGACGCCGGAGGGATCAGAGACATTCAGTACTTC.